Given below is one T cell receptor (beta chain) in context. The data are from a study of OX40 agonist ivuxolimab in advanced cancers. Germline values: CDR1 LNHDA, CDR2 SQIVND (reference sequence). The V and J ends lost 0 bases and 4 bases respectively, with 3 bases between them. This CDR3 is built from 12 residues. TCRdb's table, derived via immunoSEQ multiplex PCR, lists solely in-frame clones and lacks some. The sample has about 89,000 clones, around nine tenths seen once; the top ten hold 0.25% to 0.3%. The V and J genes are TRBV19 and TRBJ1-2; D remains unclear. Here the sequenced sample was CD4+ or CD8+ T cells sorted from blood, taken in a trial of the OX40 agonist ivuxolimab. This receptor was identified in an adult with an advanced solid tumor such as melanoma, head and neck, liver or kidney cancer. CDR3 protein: CASSIDSYGYTF. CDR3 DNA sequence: TGTGCCAGTAGTATAGACAGCTATGGCTACACCTTC.